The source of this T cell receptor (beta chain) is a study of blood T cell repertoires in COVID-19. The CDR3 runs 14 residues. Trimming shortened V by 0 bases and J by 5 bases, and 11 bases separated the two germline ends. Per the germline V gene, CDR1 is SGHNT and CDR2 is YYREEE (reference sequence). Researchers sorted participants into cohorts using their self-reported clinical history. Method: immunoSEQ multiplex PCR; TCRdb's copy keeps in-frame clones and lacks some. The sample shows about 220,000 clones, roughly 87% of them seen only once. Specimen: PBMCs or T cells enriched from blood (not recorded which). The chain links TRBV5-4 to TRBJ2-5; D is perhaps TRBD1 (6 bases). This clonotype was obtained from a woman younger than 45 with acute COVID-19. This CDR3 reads CASSLGRGTETQYF. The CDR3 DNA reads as TGTGCCAGCAGCTTGGGCAGGGGCACCGAGACCCAGTACTTC.